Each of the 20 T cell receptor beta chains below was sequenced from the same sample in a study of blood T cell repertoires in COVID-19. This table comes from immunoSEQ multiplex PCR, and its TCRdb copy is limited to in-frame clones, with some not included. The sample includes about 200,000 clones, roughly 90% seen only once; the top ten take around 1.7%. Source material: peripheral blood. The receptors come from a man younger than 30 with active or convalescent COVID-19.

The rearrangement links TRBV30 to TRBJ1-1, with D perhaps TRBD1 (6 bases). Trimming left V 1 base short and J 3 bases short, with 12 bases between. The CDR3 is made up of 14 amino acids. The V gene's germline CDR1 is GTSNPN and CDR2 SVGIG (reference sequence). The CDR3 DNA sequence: TGTGCCTGGAGTGCAAACAGGGCTTACACTGAAGCTTTCTTT. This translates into CAWSANRAYTEAFF.

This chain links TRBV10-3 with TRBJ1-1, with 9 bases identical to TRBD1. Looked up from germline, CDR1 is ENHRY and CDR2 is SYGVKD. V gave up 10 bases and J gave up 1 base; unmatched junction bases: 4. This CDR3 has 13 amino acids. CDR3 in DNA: TGTGCCACCCGGGACAGGGAGAACACTGAAGCTTTCTTT. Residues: CATRDRENTEAFF.

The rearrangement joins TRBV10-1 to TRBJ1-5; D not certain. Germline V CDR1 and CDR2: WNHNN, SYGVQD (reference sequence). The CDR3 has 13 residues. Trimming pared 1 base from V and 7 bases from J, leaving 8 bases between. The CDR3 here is CASSEWQKQPQHF. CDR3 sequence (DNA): TGCGCCAGCAGTGAGTGGCAAAAACAGCCCCAGCATTTT.

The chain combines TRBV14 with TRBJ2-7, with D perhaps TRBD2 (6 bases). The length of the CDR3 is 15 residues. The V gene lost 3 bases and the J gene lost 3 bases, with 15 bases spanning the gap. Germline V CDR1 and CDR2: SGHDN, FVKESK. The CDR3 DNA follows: TGTGCCAGCAGCCATTTGACTAGTCTGAGCTACGAGCAGTACTTC. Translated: CASSHLTSLSYEQYF.

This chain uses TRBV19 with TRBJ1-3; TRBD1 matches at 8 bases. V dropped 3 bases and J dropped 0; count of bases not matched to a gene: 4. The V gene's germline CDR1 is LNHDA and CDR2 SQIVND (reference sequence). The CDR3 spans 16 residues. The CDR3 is CASSIQGQASGNTIYF. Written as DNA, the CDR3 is TGTGCCAGTAGTATCCAGGGACAGGCCTCTGGAAACACCATATATTTT.

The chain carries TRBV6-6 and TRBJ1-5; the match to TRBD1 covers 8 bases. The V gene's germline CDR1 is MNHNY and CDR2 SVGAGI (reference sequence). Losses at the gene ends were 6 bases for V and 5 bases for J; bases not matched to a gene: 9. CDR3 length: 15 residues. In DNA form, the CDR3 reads TGTGCCAGCAGCCCAGAGACAGGGGTGTATCAGCCCCAGCATTTT. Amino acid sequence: CASSPETGVYQPQHF.

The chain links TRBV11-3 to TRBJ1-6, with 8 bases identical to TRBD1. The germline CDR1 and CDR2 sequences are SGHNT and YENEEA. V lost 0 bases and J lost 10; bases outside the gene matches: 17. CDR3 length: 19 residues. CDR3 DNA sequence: TGTGCCAGCAGCTTAGAACGCGGCAGGGGGCTTTCGGTTGGATCACCCCTCCACTTT. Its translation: CASSLERGRGLSVGSPLHF.

CDR3 bases: TGTGCCAGCAGTTACTCTGTGGGGGGGGCGGTAGGCGAGCAGTTCTTC. This translates into CASSYSVGGAVGEQFF. The genes are TRBV6-5 and TRBJ2-1, with TRBD2 as a possible D gene (7 bases). CDR3 length: 16 residues. The ends were cut back, 0 bases at V and 10 bases at J, with 19 bases in the middle. The V gene's germline CDR1 is MNHEY and CDR2 SVGAGI.

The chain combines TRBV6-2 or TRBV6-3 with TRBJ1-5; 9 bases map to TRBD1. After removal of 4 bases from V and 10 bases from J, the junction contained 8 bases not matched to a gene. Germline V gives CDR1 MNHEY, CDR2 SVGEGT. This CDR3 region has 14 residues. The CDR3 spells CASSSGTGFHPQHF. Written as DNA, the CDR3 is TGTGCCAGCAGTTCTGGGACAGGGTTCCACCCCCAGCATTTT.

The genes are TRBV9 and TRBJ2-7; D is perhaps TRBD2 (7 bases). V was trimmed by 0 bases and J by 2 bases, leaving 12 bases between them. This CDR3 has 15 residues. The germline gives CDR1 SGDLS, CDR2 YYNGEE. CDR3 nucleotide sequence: TGTGCCAGCAGCGTAGGGGGGGGCGCAACCTACGAGCAGTACTTC. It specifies CASSVGGGATYEQYF.

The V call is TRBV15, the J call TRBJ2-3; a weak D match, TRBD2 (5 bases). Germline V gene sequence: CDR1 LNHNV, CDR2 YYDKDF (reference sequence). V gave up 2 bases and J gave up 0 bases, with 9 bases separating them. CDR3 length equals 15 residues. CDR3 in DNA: TGTGCCACCAGCAGACCGGGAATCAGCACAGATACGCAGTATTTT. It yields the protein CATSRPGISTDTQYF.

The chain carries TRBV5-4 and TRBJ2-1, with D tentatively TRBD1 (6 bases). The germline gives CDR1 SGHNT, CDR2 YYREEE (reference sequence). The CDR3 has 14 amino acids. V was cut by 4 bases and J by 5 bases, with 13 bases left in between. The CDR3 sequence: CASSHPDRDNEQFF. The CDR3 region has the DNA TGTGCCAGCAGCCACCCGGACAGAGACAATGAGCAGTTCTTC.

Written as DNA, the CDR3 is TGCGCCAGCAGCCAAGAGGGCAGGGTGAAGACCCAGTACTTC. This sequence encodes CASSQEGRVKTQYF. J is TRBJ2-5 and V is TRBV4-1; D is perhaps TRBD1 (5 bases). CDR3 length: 14 amino acids. V lost 0 bases, J lost 6 bases, and 11 bases lay in between. Germline V lookup: CDR1 MGHRA, CDR2 YSYEKL.

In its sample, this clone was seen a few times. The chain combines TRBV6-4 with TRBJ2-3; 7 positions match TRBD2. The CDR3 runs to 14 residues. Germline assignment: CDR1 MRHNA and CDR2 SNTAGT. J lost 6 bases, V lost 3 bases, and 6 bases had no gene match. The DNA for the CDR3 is TGTGCCAGCAGTGATCGGGGGGACTCCGATACGCAGTATTTT. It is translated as CASSDRGDSDTQYF.

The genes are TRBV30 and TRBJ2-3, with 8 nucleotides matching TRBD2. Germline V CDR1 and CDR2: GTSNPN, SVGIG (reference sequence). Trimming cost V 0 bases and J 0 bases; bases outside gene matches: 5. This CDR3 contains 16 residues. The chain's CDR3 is CAWSVLADLSTDTQYF. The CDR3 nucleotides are TGTGCCTGGAGTGTACTAGCGGACCTTAGCACAGATACGCAGTATTTT.

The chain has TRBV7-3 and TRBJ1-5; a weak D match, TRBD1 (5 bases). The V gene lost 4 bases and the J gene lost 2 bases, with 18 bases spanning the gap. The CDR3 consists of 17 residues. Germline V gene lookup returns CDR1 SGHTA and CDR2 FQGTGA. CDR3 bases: TGTGCCAGCAGCTCACCCTCGGGGGGGGGTCGCAATCAGCCCCAGCATTTT. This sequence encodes CASSSPSGGGRNQPQHF.

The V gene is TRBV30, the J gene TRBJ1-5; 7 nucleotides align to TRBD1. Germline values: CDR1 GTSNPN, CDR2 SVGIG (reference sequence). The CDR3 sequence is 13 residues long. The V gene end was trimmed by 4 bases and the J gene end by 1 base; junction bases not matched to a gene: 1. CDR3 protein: CAWTGGSNQPQHF. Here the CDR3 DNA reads TGTGCCTGGACAGGGGGAAGCAATCAGCCCCAGCATTTT.

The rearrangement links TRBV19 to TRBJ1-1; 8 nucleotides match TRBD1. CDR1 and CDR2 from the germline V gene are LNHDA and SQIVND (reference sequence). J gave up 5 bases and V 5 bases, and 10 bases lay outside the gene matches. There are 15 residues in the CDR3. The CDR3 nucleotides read TGTGCCAGTAGTCCCAGGACAGGGACGGGGACTGAAGCTTTCTTT. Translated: CASSPRTGTGTEAFF. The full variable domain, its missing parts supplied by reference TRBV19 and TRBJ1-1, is DGGITQSPKYLFRKEGQNVTLSCEQNLNHDAMYWYRQDPGQGLRLIYYSQIVNDFQKGDIAEGYSVSREKKESFPLTVTSAQKNPTAFYLCASSPRTGTGTEAFFGQGTRLTVV.

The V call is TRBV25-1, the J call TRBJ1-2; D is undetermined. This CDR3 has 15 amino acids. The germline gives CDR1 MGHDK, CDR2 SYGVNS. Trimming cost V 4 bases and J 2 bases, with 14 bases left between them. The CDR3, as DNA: TGTGCCAGCAGTGGTACAGAGATAAGAAACTATGGCTACACCTTC. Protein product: CASSGTEIRNYGYTF.

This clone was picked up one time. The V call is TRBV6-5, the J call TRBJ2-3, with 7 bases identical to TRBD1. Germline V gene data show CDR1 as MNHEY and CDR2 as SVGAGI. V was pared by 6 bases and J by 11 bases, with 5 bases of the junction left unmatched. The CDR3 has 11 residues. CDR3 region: CASRFSGGQYF. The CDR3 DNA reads TGTGCCAGCAGGTTTTCAGGGGGGCAGTATTTT.